These 2 T cell receptor beta chains originate from one sample sequenced in a study of cytomegalovirus exposure and HLA in healthy donors. Assay: immunoSEQ multiplex PCR; the TCRdb copy retains only in-frame clones and omits some. Here the sample spans 220,000 or so clones, 85% to 95% being singletons. Sequenced: PBMCs. The receptors were sampled from a woman in her late teens or twenties in good health and CMV-seronegative.

J is TRBJ2-3 and V is TRBV6-5; TRBD2 is a possible D gene (6 bases). V was cut by 4 bases and J by 6 bases, with 20 bases left in between. CDR3 size: 16 residues. Germline CDR1 reads MNHEY; CDR2 reads SVGAGI. CDR3 coding DNA: TGTGCCAGCAGTTCCCGGCTAGCGAGGACCTGGGATACGCAGTATTTT. Its protein is CASSSRLARTWDTQYF.

The rearrangement links TRBV5-1 to TRBJ2-7, with 16 nucleotides matching TRBD2. The CDR3 extends over 17 amino acids. The junction had 8 bases not matched to a gene; V was cut back by 3 bases and J by 5 bases. CDR1 SGHRS and CDR2 YFSETQ come from the germline V gene. The CDR3 reads CASSSGTSGRAGNEQYF. CDR3 bases: TGCGCCAGCAGCTCGGGGACTAGCGGGAGGGCAGGAAACGAGCAGTACTTC.